This TCR beta chain appears in the sequencing data of a study of shared clonotypes between healthy human individuals. Study summary: Sampling drew on donors who were two women and a few men aged 18 to 49. Whole-study findings and limits: As a rule, naive subsets had a larger estimated richness than memory subsets.

Profiling relied on immunoSEQ multiplex PCR, and the TCRdb table lists in-frame clones only, not all of them. The data hold about 300,000 clones, with approximately 79% observed a single time. Regarding this clone: What it recognizes is unknown.

CDR1 is WSHSY and CDR2 is SAAADI in the germline V gene. Between the trimmed V and J ends, which lost 8 bases and 5 bases, there was a span of 10 bases. The CDR3 is made up of 12 amino acids. This rearrangement joins TRBV10-2 to TRBJ1-5, with unresolved D. Sequenced material: memory CD4+ T cells sorted from blood. Documented subset: CD45RA-negative fraction. The origin of this receptor is a man aged 25 to 45 in good health. The CDR3 here is CASGGEDQPQHF. CDR3 bases: TGCGCCAGCGGCGGAGAGGATCAGCCCCAGCATTTT.